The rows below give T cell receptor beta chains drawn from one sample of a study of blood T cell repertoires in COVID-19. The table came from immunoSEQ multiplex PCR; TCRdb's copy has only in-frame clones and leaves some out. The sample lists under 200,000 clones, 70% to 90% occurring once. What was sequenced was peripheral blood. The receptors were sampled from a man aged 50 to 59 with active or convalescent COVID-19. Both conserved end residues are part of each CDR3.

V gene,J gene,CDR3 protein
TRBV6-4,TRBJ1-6,CASSVLGQGGNSPLHF
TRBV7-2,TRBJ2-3,CASSLRAGGWDTANTQYF
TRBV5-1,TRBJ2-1,CASSRGLAGSNEQFF
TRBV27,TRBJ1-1,CASSPQGQGTEAFF
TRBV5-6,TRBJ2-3,CASSLGASGRGDTQYF
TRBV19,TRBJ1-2,CASISRGTGGGYTF
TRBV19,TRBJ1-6,CASSDSNSPLHF
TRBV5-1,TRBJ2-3,CASSLGGLRPATDTQYF
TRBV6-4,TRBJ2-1,CASSLEVASYNEQFF
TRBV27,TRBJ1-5,CASSGGQGLSFQPQHF
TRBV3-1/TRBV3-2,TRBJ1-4,CASSRFAGQPNEKLFF
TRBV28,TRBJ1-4,CATRRRGWTANEKLFF
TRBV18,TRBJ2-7,CASTNPLYSYEQYF
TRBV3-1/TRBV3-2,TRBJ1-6,CASSQVRGRNNSPLHF
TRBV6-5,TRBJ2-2,CASLIPGELFF
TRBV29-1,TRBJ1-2,CSVENRGRRYGYTF
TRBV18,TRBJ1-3,CASSPPRDFSGNTIYF
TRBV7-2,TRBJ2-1,CASSWARTSGNEQFF
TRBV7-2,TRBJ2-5,CASSLVPGGETQYF
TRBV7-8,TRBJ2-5,CASSPARTGSPSKETQYF
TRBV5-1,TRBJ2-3,CASSPPRGTGTTDTQYF
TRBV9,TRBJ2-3,CASSVALDRGGGTDTQYF
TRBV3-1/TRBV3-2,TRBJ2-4,CASGWERNIQYF
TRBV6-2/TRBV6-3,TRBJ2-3,CASSYPSPTSASTDTQYF
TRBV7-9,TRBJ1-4,CASSSGQGAFTNEKLFF
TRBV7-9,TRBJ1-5,CASSFSSNQPQHF
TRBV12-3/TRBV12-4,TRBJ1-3,CASNSQGGNTIYF
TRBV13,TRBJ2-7,CASSPGDRDSYEQYF
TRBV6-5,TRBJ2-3,CASRHRGKGTDTQYF
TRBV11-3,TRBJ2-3,CASSPKLDTQYF
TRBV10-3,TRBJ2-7,CAISESWGRREQYF
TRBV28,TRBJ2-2,CASRIRGVGRRLGDTGELFF
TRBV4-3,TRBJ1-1,CASSQDGDAGGPFF
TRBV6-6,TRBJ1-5,CASRHQVMHQPQHF
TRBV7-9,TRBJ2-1,CASSSVGNEQFF
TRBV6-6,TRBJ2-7,CASSYGTGESEQYF
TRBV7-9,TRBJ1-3,CASSDPFFGGSGNTIYF
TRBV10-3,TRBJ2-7,CAISPRDYEQYF
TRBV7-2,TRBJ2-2,CASGPTSGGHTGELFF
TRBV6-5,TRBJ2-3,CASSYAGGSTDTQYF
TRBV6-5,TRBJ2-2,CASSYRLAGGRELFF
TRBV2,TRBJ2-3,CASGVGGLSDTQYF